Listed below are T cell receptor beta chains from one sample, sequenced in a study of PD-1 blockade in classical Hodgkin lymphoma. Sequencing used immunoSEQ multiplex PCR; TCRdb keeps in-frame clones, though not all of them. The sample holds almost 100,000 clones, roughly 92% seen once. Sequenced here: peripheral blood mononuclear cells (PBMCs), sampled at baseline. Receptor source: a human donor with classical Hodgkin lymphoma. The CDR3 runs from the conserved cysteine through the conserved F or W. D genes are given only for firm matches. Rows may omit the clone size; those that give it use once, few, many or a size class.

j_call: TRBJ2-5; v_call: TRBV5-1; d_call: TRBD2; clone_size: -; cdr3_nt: TGCGCCAGCAGCTTGGGGCGGGGGTTCCAAGAGACCCAGTACTTC; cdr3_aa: CASSLGRGFQETQYF
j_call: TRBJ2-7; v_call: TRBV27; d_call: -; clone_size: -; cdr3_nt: TGTGCCAGCAGTTTAGGCCTAGACTACGAGCAGTACTTC; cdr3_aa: CASSLGLDYEQYF
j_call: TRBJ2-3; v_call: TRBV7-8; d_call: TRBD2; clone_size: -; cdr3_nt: TGTGCCAGCAGCTTAGTCATCGGGAGGGCCCGGATGACAGATACGCAGTATTTT; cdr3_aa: CASSLVIGRARMTDTQYF
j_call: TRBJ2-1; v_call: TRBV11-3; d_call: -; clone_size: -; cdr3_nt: TGTGCCAGCAGCTTAGGTCGGGGGCTGGGTGGGAATGAGCAGTTCTTC; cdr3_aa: CASSLGRGLGGNEQFF
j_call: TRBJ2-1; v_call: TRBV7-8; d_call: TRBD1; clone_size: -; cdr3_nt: TGTGCCAGCAGCTTTACGGGACAGAATATATACAATGAGCAGTTCTTC; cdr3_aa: CASSFTGQNIYNEQFF
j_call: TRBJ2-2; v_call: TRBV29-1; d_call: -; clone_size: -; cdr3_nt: TGCAGCGTCGGAAGCGGCACCGGGGAGCTGTTTTTT; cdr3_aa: CSVGSGTGELFF
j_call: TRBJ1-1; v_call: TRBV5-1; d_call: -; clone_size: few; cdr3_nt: TGCGCCAGCAGCTTGGCCAGTGGGATGAACACTGAAGCTTTCTTT; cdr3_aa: CASSLASGMNTEAFF
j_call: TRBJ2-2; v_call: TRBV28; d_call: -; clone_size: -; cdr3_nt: TGTGCCAGCAGAACAGGGCCCGGGGAGCTGTTTTTT; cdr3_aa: CASRTGPGELFF
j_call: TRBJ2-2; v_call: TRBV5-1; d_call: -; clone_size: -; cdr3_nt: TGCGCCAGCAGGGGTCTGGACAGTTACACCGGGGAGCTGTTTTTT; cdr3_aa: CASRGLDSYTGELFF
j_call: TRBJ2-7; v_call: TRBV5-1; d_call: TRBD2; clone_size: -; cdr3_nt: TGCGCCAGCAGCTTGGGGACTAGCGGGAGAGGTACGGGCGAGCAGTACTTC; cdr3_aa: CASSLGTSGRGTGEQYF
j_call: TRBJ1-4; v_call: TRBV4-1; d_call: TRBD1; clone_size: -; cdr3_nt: TGCGCCAGCAGCCCTGGAGACAGGGGGCAAGTCGGAGAAAAACTGTTTTTT; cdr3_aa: CASSPGDRGQVGEKLFF
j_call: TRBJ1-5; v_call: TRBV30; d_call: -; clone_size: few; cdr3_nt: TGTGCCTGGAGTGGATGGACAGACAATCAGCCCCAGCATTTT; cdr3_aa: CAWSGWTDNQPQHF
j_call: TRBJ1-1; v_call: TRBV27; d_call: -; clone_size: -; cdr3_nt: TGTGCCAGCAGTTTATCGGCAGGGGCCCCGAACACTGAAGCTTTCTTT; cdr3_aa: CASSLSAGAPNTEAFF
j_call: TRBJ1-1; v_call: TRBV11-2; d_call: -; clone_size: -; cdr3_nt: TGTGCCAGCAGCTTAGAACGGGGGCAGGGCAGCACTGAAGCTTTCTTT; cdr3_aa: CASSLERGQGSTEAFF
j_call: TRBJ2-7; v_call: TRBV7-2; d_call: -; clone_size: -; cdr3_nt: TGTGCCAGCAGCGAAATGGACGCTAACTACGAGCAGTACTTC; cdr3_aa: CASSEMDANYEQYF
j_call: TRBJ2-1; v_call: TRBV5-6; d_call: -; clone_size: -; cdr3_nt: TGTGCCAGCAGCAAGACTAGTTACAATGAGCAGTTCTTC; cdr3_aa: CASSKTSYNEQFF
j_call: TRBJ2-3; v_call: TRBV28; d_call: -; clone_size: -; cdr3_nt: TGTGCCAGTTTAGGACCGGGCACAGATACGCAGTATTTT; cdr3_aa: CASLGPGTDTQYF
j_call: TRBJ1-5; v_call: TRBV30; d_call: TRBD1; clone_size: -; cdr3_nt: TGTGCCTGGAGTGCCGGACAGGGAAATCAGCCCCAGCATTTT; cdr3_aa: CAWSAGQGNQPQHF
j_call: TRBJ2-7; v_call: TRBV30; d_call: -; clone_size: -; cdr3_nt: TGTGCCTGGAGTGCTCGGGCCGGGGGCAGGGCGAACGAGCAGTACTTC; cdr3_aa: CAWSARAGGRANEQYF
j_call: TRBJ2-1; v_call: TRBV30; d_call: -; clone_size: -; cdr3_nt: TGTGCCTGGAGCCAGGCCAGGTACAATGAGCAGTTCTTC; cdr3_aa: CAWSQARYNEQFF
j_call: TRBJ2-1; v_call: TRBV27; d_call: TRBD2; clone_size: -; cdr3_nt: TGTGCCAGCAGTTCGCGCGGGAGGACCAACAATGAGCAGTTCTTC; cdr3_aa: CASSSRGRTNNEQFF
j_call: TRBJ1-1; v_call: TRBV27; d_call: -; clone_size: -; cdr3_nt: TGTGCCAGCAGTACAAGAAGCGGGAGAGGTACTGAAGCTTTCTTT; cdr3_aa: CASSTRSGRGTEAFF